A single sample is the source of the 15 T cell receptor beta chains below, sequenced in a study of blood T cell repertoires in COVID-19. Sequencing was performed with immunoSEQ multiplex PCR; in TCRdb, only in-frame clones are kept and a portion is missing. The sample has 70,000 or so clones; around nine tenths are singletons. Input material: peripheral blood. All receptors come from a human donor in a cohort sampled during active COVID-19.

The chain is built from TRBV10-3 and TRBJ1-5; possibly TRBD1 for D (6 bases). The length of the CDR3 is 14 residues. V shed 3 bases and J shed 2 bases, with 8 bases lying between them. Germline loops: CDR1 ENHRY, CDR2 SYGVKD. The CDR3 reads CAISEQGGNQPQHF. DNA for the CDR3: TGTGCCATCAGTGAACAGGGAGGCAATCAGCCCCAGCATTTT.

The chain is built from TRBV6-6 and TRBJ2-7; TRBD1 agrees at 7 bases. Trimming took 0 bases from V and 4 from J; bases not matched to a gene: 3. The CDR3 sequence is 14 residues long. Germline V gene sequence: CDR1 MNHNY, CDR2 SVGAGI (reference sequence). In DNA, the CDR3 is TGTGCCAGCAGTTACTCACGACAGGGATACGAGCAGTACTTC. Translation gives CASSYSRQGYEQYF.

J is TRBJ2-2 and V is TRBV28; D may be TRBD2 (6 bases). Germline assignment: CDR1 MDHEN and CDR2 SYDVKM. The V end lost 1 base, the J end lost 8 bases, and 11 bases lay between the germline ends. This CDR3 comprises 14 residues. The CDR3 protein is CASSLSRTIGELFF. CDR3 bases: TGTGCCAGCAGTTTATCAAGGACTATTGGGGAGCTGTTTTTT.

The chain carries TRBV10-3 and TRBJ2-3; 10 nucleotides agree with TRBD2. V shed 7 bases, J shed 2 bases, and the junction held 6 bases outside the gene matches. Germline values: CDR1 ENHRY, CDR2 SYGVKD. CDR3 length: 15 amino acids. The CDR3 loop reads CAITYGLAVTDTQYF. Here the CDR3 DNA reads TGTGCCATCACTTATGGACTAGCGGTCACAGATACGCAGTATTTT.

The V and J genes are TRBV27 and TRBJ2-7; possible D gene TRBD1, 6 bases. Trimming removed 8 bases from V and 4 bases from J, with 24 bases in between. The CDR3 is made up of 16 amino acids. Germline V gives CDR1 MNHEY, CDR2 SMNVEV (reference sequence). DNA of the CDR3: TGTGCCAGCGGCCTACGGGCTGACAGGAGGCTGTACGAGCAGTACTTC. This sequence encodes CASGLRADRRLYEQYF.

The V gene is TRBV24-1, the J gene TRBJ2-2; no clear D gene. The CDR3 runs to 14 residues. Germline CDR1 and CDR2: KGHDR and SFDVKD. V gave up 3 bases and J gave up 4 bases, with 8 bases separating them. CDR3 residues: CATSDSPGTGELFF. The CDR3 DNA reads TGTGCCACCAGTGATAGCCCGGGCACCGGGGAGCTGTTTTTT.

In nucleotides, the CDR3 is TGTGCCAGTTCGGAAAGTAGCGTCTCCTACGAGCAGTACGTC. Amino acids: CASSESSVSYEQYV. The rearrangement joins TRBV19 to TRBJ2-7; perhaps TRBD2 as D (5 bases). The CDR3 length is 14 residues. With 8 bases removed from V and 0 bases from J, the gap between germline ends came to 14 bases. CDR1 and CDR2 from the germline V gene are LNHDA and SQIVND (reference sequence).

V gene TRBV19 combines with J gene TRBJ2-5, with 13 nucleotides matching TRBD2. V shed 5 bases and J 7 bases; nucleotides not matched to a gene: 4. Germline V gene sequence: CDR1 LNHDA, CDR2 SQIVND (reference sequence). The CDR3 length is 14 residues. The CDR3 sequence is CASSPGTSGMTQYF. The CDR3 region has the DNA TGTGCCAGTAGTCCCGGGACTAGCGGGATGACCCAGTACTTC.

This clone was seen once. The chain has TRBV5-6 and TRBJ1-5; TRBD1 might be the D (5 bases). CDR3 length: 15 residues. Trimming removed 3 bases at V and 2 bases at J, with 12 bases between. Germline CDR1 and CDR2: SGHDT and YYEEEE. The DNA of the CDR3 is TGTGCCAGCAGCTCCTTCGGGGGAGGCAATCAGCCCCAGCATTTT. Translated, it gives CASSSFGGGNQPQHF.

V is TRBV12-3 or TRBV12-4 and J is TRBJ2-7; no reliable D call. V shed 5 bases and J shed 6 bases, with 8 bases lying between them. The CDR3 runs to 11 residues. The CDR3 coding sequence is TGTGCCAGCAGTACGGGTTCCGAGCAGTACTTC. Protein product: CASSTGSEQYF.

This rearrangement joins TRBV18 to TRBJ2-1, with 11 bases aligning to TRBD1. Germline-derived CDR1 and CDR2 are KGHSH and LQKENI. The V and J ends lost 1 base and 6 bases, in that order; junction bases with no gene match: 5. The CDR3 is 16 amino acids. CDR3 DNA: TGTGCCAGCTCACCACTTACCGGGACAGGGGGCAATGAGCAGTTCTTC. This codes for CASSPLTGTGGNEQFF.

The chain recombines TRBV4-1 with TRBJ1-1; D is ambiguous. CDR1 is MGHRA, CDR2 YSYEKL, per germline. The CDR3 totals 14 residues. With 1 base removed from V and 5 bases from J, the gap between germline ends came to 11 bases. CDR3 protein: CASSQGLGRTEAFF. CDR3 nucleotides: TGCGCCAGCAGCCAAGGACTGGGTAGGACTGAAGCTTTCTTT.

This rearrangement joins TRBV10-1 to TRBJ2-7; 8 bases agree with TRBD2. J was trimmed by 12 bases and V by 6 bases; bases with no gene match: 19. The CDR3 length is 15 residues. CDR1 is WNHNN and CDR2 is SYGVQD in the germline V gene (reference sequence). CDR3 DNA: TGCGCCAGCAGACCCACTCCTCGGGGGGGGCGAGTGCGGTACGTC. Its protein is CASRPTPRGGRVRYV.

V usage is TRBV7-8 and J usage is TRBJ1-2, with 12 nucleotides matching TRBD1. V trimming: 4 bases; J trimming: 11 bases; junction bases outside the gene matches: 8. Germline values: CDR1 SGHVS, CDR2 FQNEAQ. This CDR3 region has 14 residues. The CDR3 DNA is TGTGCCAGCAGCTCATCGGGACAGGGGGCTGGGTACACCTTC. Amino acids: CASSSSGQGAGYTF.

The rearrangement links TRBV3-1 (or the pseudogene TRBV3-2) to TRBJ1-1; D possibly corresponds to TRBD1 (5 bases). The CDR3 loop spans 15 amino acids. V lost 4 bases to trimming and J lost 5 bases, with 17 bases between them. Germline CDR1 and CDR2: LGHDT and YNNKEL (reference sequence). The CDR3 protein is CASSPRLWGRTEAFF. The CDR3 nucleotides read TGTGCCAGCAGCCCCCGACTGTGGGGGAGGACTGAAGCTTTCTTT.